This T cell receptor (beta chain) was recovered during a study of CD8+ T cells in alopecia areata (dated by TCRdb to between 2018 and 2020). General notes on the study: The treated patients took part in an open-label pilot trial in which moderate-to-severe alopecia areata was treated with oral tofacitinib at 5 to 10 mg twice daily. Scalp clonality was compared across normal scalp (n=4), patchy alopecia areata scalp (n=8), and alopecia totalis/universalis scalp (n=8). Tofacitinib was administered for 6 to 18 months, and 6 months of follow-up off drug were then conducted to assess delayed response and recurrence. In both human patients and the C3H/HeJ mouse model, the study applied high-throughput TCRbeta sequencing to look at T cell clonal expansion in alopecia areata. On the human side, TCRbeta sequencing was run on scalp tissue and on sorted CD4+ and CD8+ peripheral blood T cells from healthy controls and from alopecia areata patients with either patchy or totalis/universalis disease. Biopsies were taken from tofacitinib-treated patients at baseline and at 4 and 24 weeks of treatment, and a later scalp biopsy was taken in several of the tofacitinib-treated patients. Amplification of TCRbeta CDR3 regions was done by immunoSEQ multiplex PCR using 35 Vbeta forward primers and 13 Jbeta reverse primers. The SALT score, which quantifies the percentage of affected scalp surface area, was used to measure disease severity in treated patients. RNA came from the PAXgene miRNA kit for fixed scalp, the miRNeasy kit for PBMCs, and the RNeasy kit for mouse skin.

This clone came up a few times. What this receptor recognizes is not known. No much larger clonotype is one base removed from it; base qualities were not supplied. Receptor libraries were prepared by the immunoSEQ multiplex PCR assay. To provide template for TCR sequencing, every sample had RNA extracted and reverse transcribed into cDNA. SuperScript III was used to make first-strand cDNA, primed with a 2:1 mix of oligo-dT and random hexamers. A synthetic immune receptor repertoire was used to assess amplification bias, and residual bias was removed computationally. As for how the authors treated the data: Raw reads were preprocessed to remove errors, and CDR3 was defined according to IMGT conventions as the region from the conserved cysteine to phenylalanine. To get clonality, Shannon entropy was normalized by log2 of the number of productive unique TCRs and the result was subtracted from 1. Whether scalp clones were CD4 or CD8 was inferred by matching scalp TCRbeta sequences against CD4 and CD8 repertoires sorted from blood. TCRdb took over this immuneACCESS table, retaining in-frame rearrangements with V and J assigned. Such tables are incomplete; in checked studies, under half of the missing clones stem from an unresolved V gene, and the remainder is unexplained. V and J calls and clone size are given by that table; D and trimming were obtained from the DNA. For this sample the table gives 150,000 to 250,000 clones, of which 55% to 70% were detected only once. The top ten clones comprise about 5.5% of the sample.

General findings and caveats noted by the study authors: Shared TCR sequences between patients were less evident than in mice, which may be partly attributable to HLA diversity in the patient population. Many expanded lesional clones persisted in scalp and blood during tofacitinib treatment, which may partly explain relapse after stopping treatment. Compared with normal scalp, lesional scalp, particularly in alopecia totalis/universalis, had higher clonality and more expanded CD8+ clones, which suggests antigenic drive. With tofacitinib, both scalp clonality and the number of expanded CD8+ clones among the top 100 scalp clones went down significantly. Resident alphabeta T cells in normal human skin are also sequenced, complicating scalp TCR repertoire analysis, unlike mouse skin dominated by gammadelta T cells. Because the treated cohort was small and had only one nonresponder, larger studies are needed to examine links between baseline CD8+ expansion and response.

The CDR3 sequence holds 10 residues, the cysteine and phenylalanine included. Of the read, only the CDR3 DNA is kept; its 30 bases are in frame from base 1. Reading the germline V gene gives CDR1 SQVTM and CDR2 ANQGSEA. The time point label on this specimen signifies: around 22 weeks on oral tofacitinib. Read against the paper, the sample's treatment or condition label means: oral pan-JAK inhibitor, 5-10 mg twice daily. Lesional scalp punch biopsies and peripheral blood were collected from alopecia areata patients. After PBMCs were isolated by density centrifugation and stained for CD3, CD4 and CD8, a FACSAria was used to sort CD4+ and CD8+ T cells.

The chain was built from TRBV29-1 and TRBJ2-3; a confident D gene designation cannot be given. The material was CD4+ T cells sorted from blood, obtained at week 24, from a patient treated with tofacitinib. This receptor was taken from a human donor with alopecia areata. The CDR3: CTVDTDTQYF. The sequence in DNA is TGCACGGTTGACACAGATACGCAGTATTTT.